The 26 T cell receptor beta chains below all came from one sample that was sequenced in a study of CD8 T cells in ankylosing spondylitis. TCRdb reprocessed the 5' RACE reads with MiXCR, giving one entry per CDR3 protein. The sample includes under 250,000 distinct CDR3 sequences, roughly 32% of them seen just once. The specimen sequenced was blood, either unsorted or a sorted T cell fraction (not recorded which). These receptors originate from a male donor with ankylosing spondylitis or in good health (not recorded which).

In its sample, this clonotype was seen a few times. The genes are TRBV20-1 and TRBJ2-1; no reliable D call. From germline, CDR1 is DFQATT and CDR2 SNEGSKA (reference sequence). V gave up 3 bases and J gave up 6 bases, with 9 bases separating them. The CDR3 totals 12 residues. CDR3 in DNA: TGCAGTGCTAGGGCCAACGTCAATGAGCAGTTCTTC. This codes for CSARANVNEQFF.

This clonotype was observed many times. The chain uses TRBV20-1 and TRBJ2-5, with TRBD1 matching over 8 bases. The CDR3 loop spans 12 amino acids. Per the germline V gene, CDR1 is DFQATT and CDR2 is SNEGSKA (reference sequence). The V gene end was trimmed by 6 bases and the J gene end by 3 bases; junction bases not matched to a gene: 3. CDR3 amino acids: CSAHRGKETQYF. The CDR3 region has the DNA TGCAGTGCCCACAGGGGGAAAGAGACCCAGTACTTC.

The chain employs TRBV4-1 and TRBJ1-4; D possibly corresponds to TRBD1 (5 bases). The V gene's germline CDR1 is MGHRA and CDR2 YSYEKL. V lost 1 base to trimming and J lost 3 bases, with 15 bases between them. The CDR3 sequence is 17 residues long. DNA of the CDR3: TGCGCCAGCAGCCAAGTCCCAGGGAGGGTTCCTAATGAAAAACTGTTTTTT. Translated, it gives CASSQVPGRVPNEKLFF.

The J gene is TRBJ1-6, the V gene TRBV5-1; the match to TRBD1 covers 10 bases. V gave up 4 bases and J gave up 7 bases; unmatched junction bases: 11. CDR1 is SGHRS and CDR2 is YFSETQ in the germline V gene. The CDR3 runs 17 residues. This CDR3 reads CASSPAIDRGLNSPLHF. For the CDR3, the DNA is TGCGCCAGCAGCCCCGCCATCGACAGGGGGCTAAATTCACCCCTCCACTTT.

The V gene is TRBV6-1, the J gene TRBJ2-7, with D unresolved. The CDR3 loop spans 13 amino acids. Trimming removed 9 bases from V and 4 bases from J, with 16 bases in between. Germline CDR1 is MNHNS and CDR2 is SASEGT. The DNA for the CDR3 is TGTGCCAGAGAACCGGGCAGAATATACGAGCAGTACTTC. Protein: CAREPGRIYEQYF.

CDR3 DNA: TGTGCCAGCAGCCGAGACACTTTTAGCAATCAGCCCCAGCATTTT. Translated, it gives CASSRDTFSNQPQHF. The V call is TRBV7-2, the J call TRBJ1-5; the D is unclear. The CDR3 totals 15 residues. In germline, CDR1 is SGHTA, CDR2 FQGNSA. V was clipped by 5 bases and J by 0 bases, with 11 bases between them.

A few counts support this clonotype. This chain uses TRBV20-1 with TRBJ2-1; 13 bases line up with TRBD2. The V segment lost 6 bases and the J segment 8 bases; nucleotides outside the gene matches: 7. Germline lookup yields CDR1 DFQATT and CDR2 SNEGSKA (reference sequence). CDR3 size: 14 residues. DNA for the CDR3: TGCAGTGCGACGACTAGCGGGGGGTCGGATGAGCAGTTCTTC. This codes for CSATTSGGSDEQFF.

This clonotype showed up just a few times. V and J are TRBV9 and TRBJ2-1; perhaps TRBD2 as D (5 bases). V lost 0 bases and J 9 bases, leaving 16 bases between the germline ends. Looked up from germline, CDR1 is SGDLS and CDR2 is YYNGEE. This CDR3 region has 15 residues. CDR3 loop: CASSVGRAPIGEQFF. The CDR3 coding sequence is TGTGCCAGCAGCGTAGGGCGGGCACCGATCGGTGAGCAGTTCTTC.

This clonotype was seen a handful of times. The rearrangement joins TRBV20-1 to TRBJ2-3; D is possibly TRBD1 (6 bases). Looked up from germline, CDR1 is DFQATT and CDR2 is SNEGSKA (reference sequence). This CDR3 has 15 residues. V was cut by 6 bases and J by 0 bases, with 16 bases left in between. The DNA of the CDR3 is TGCAGTGCAAAGGCAGGGGTTACTAGCACAGATACGCAGTATTTT. It codes for CSAKAGVTSTDTQYF.

The chain is built from TRBV9 and TRBJ2-7; D unclear. The CDR3 has 18 amino acids. The V end lost 7 bases, the J end lost 0 bases, and 26 bases lay between the germline ends. Germline V gives CDR1 SGDLS, CDR2 YYNGEE. CDR3 loop: CASSPDHKQRTVSYEQYF. The CDR3 region has the DNA TGTGCCAGCTCACCGGATCATAAGCAGAGAACAGTCTCCTACGAGCAGTACTTC.

This clonotype was detected a few times. The CDR3 reads CSARAPAGQFF. The CDR3 DNA is TGCAGTGCTAGAGCTCCAGCAGGGCAGTTCTTC. The rearrangement links TRBV20-1 to TRBJ2-1; D is undetermined. V lost 1 base and J 12 bases, leaving 10 bases between the germline ends. Germline assignment: CDR1 DFQATT and CDR2 SNEGSKA (reference sequence). The CDR3 runs 11 residues.

J is TRBJ2-7 and V is TRBV29-1, with 12 bases that match TRBD1. Germline V gene data show CDR1 as SQVTM and CDR2 as ANQGSEA. The ends lost 7 bases at V and 5 bases at J; junction bases unmatched: 9. The CDR3 consists of 14 residues. CDR3 region: CSARSGTGGHEQYF. CDR3 DNA: TGCAGCGCTAGATCCGGGACAGGGGGCCACGAGCAGTACTTC.

V and J are TRBV20-1 and TRBJ2-7; TRBD1 aligns across 11 bases. The CDR3 extends over 16 amino acids. V lost 4 bases and J lost 3; bases outside the gene matches: 11. The germline V gene has CDR1 DFQATT and CDR2 SNEGSKA (reference sequence). CDR3 region: CSATKWTGGDYYEQYF. CDR3 nucleotides: TGCAGTGCTACGAAGTGGACAGGGGGCGATTACTACGAGCAGTACTTC.

This CDR3 reads CASTRTADSYNEQFF. DNA of the CDR3: TGTGCCAGCACCCGGACAGCAGACTCCTACAATGAGCAGTTCTTC. This chain joins TRBV6-1 and TRBJ2-1; D may be TRBD1 (6 bases). V was trimmed by 7 bases and J by 0 bases, leaving 13 bases between them. The CDR3 is made up of 15 amino acids. Germline V CDR1 and CDR2: MNHNS, SASEGT.

V is TRBV20-1 and J is TRBJ1-1, with a weak D call TRBD1 (6 bases). Germline lookup yields CDR1 DFQATT and CDR2 SNEGSKA (reference sequence). Trimming removed 3 bases at V and 0 bases at J, with 11 bases between. The CDR3 extends over 14 amino acids. The CDR3 bases are TGCAGTGCTAGGACAGGAGCAATGAACACTGAAGCTTTCTTT. This codes for CSARTGAMNTEAFF.

The table lists this clonotype with a few counts. The chain couples TRBV10-3 to TRBJ2-2; D is tentatively TRBD1 or TRBD2 (5 bases each). Deletions cut 3 bases from V and 0 bases from J, with 11 bases between. This CDR3 contains 16 residues. Looked up from germline, CDR1 is ENHRY and CDR2 is SYGVKD. CDR3 DNA sequence: TGTGCCATCAGTGAAACCCGGGACCCGAACACCGGGGAGCTGTTTTTT. As protein: CAISETRDPNTGELFF.

Only a few counts were recorded for this clonotype. The J gene is TRBJ2-2, the V gene TRBV5-6, with D possibly being TRBD1 (5 bases). CDR3 length equals 14 residues. Per the germline V gene, CDR1 is SGHDT and CDR2 is YYEEEE. The V gene lost 6 bases and the J gene lost 4 bases, with 13 bases spanning the gap. The CDR3 bases are TGTGCCAGCAACCCTTTAGGGGCCACCGGGGAGCTGTTTTTT. Protein: CASNPLGATGELFF.

The chain links TRBV25-1 to TRBJ2-5, with TRBD2 as a possible D gene (6 bases). The germline CDR1 and CDR2 sequences are MGHDK and SYGVNS. Trimming took 3 bases from V and 1 from J, leaving 15 bases between them. The CDR3 is 16 residues long. CDR3 in amino acids: CASSEGMRGAQETQYF. The CDR3 coding sequence is TGTGCCAGCAGTGAGGGTATGCGGGGCGCCCAAGAGACCCAGTACTTC.

The rearrangement joins TRBV29-1 to TRBJ1-4; D not resolved. Germline V gives CDR1 SQVTM, CDR2 ANQGSEA. CDR3 length equals 11 residues. Trimming shortened V by 4 bases and J by 7 bases, and 7 bases separated the two germline ends. The CDR3 DNA is TGCAGCGTTGGTCCCAGTGAAAAACTGTTTTTT. Protein product: CSVGPSEKLFF.

The J gene is TRBJ1-4, the V gene TRBV12-3 or TRBV12-4; no firm D call. The CDR3 has 11 residues. Trimming took 7 bases from V and 7 from J, leaving 7 bases between them. The DNA of the CDR3 is TGTGCCAGCACCTTAGGTGAAAAACTGTTTTTT. Protein product: CASTLGEKLFF.

This rearrangement joins TRBV12-3 or TRBV12-4 to TRBJ1-1; D is possibly TRBD1 (6 bases). CDR3 size: 15 residues. Trimming took off 2 bases at V and 0 bases at J, with 10 bases between the two ends. Written as DNA, the CDR3 is TGTGCCAGCAGTTTATACCCAGGGGTGAACACTGAAGCTTTCTTT. Protein sequence: CASSLYPGVNTEAFF.

This clonotype has only a few counts. The chain couples TRBV6-1 to TRBJ2-7; a weak D match, TRBD2 (7 bases). The ends were cut back, 7 bases at V and 4 bases at J, with 14 bases in the middle. The CDR3 sequence is 13 residues long. Germline V gives CDR1 MNHNS, CDR2 SASEGT. The CDR3, as DNA: TGTGCCAGCACAGAGGGGGGGAAGTACGAGCAGTACTTC. Amino acids: CASTEGGKYEQYF.

This chain uses TRBV9 with TRBJ1-1; no firm D call. In germline, CDR1 is SGDLS, CDR2 YYNGEE. The CDR3 covers 13 residues. Trimming left V 0 bases short and J 1 base short, with 4 bases between. CDR3 residues: CASSVDQNTEAFF. In nucleotides, the CDR3 is TGTGCCAGCAGCGTAGACCAGAACACTGAAGCTTTCTTT. The complete variable domain, with remaining parts taken from reference TRBV9 and TRBJ1-1, reads DSGVTQTPKHLITATGQRVTLRCSPRSGDLSVYWYQQSLDQGLQFLIQYYNGEERAKGNILERFSAQQFPDLHSELNLSSLELGDSALYFCASSVDQNTEAFFGQGTRLTVV.

This clonotype was counted between two and nine times. This chain connects TRBV7-9 to TRBJ2-7; D possibly corresponds to TRBD1 (5 bases). Trimming took off 5 bases at V and 0 bases at J, with 17 bases between the two ends. The CDR3 runs to 16 residues. CDR1 SEHNR and CDR2 FQNEAQ come from the germline V gene (reference sequence). In DNA form, the CDR3 reads TGTGCCAGCAGCCAACTCGGTCAAGGGGACTCCTACGAGCAGTACTTC. Translating gives CASSQLGQGDSYEQYF. The whole variable domain, remainder taken from reference TRBV7-9 and TRBJ2-7, is DTGVSQNPRHKITKRGQNVTFRCDPISEHNRLYWYRQTLGQGPEFLTYFQNEAQLEKSRLLSDRFSAERPKGSFSTLEIQRTEQGDSAMYLCASSQLGQGDSYEQYFGPGTRLTVT.

This clonotype came up a few times. The chain employs TRBV9 and TRBJ2-7, with 11 bases aligning to TRBD1. The germline gives CDR1 SGDLS, CDR2 YYNGEE. The V and J ends lost 7 bases and 3 bases, in that order; junction bases with no gene match: 3. The CDR3 spans 13 residues. CDR3 region: CASSGTGGYEQYF. CDR3 sequence (DNA): TGTGCCAGCTCGGGGACAGGGGGCTACGAGCAGTACTTC. Complete variable domain (other parts from reference TRBV9 and TRBJ2-7): DSGVTQTPKHLITATGQRVTLRCSPRSGDLSVYWYQQSLDQGLQFLIQYYNGEERAKGNILERFSAQQFPDLHSELNLSSLELGDSALYFCASSGTGGYEQYFGPGTRLTVT.

The chain joins TRBV20-1 to TRBJ2-2; 7 bases map to TRBD2. Germline V gene data show CDR1 as DFQATT and CDR2 as SNEGSKA (reference sequence). Trimming at V came to 3 bases and at J to 5 bases, leaving 9 bases not matched to a gene. The CDR3 is 15 residues long. CDR3 protein: CSARGERGRTGELFF. The CDR3 region has the DNA TGCAGTGCTAGGGGGGAGCGGGGAAGAACCGGGGAGCTGTTTTTT.